This T cell receptor beta chain was captured by sequencing in a study of regulatory T cells in long-lasting Graves disease. V lost 7 bases, J lost 4 bases, and 16 bases lay in between. The CDR3 has 15 amino acids. Germline CDR1 is LNHDA and CDR2 is SQIVND (reference sequence). Time point defined: newly diagnosed GD, antithyroid drugs for less than 3 months. Preparation of the TCR library used RNA extracted from PBMCs. In building TCR beta libraries, iRepertoire HTBI primers were used together with Arm-PCR of CDR3 regions. TCRdb re-called the multiplex PCR reads through MiXCR, storing one row per CDR3 protein. The data show around 500,000 distinct CDR3 sequences, roughly 15% seen once. Overall study findings and caveats: Accuracy may have suffered from the small sample size.

A word on this clonotype: No antigen is known for it.

The same data also contributed to another study, on T cells in Graves' hyperthyroidism and ophthalmopathy. That study adds: In the first-round RT-PCR of the TCR CDR3, the HTBI primer set was used.

The rearrangement links TRBV19 to TRBJ2-2; maybe TRBD2 (6 bases). The TCR sequence derives from a woman aged 35-65 years with Graves disease. The sequences come from peripheral blood mononuclear cells (PBMCs), collected at new diagnosis, from a patient treated with antithyroid drugs. The CDR3 DNA reads as TGTGCCAGTACCCTCGGAGGGCGCGTCACCGGGGAGCTGTTTTTT. As protein: CASTLGGRVTGELFF.